This T cell receptor (beta chain) was profiled in a study of shared clonotypes between healthy human individuals (TCRdb year 2020). In terms of the full investigation: The cohort comprised a couple of women and a few men aged 18 to 49 years. For each donor, CD4 naive and CD4 memory were each given three plates, CD8 naive was given two plates, and CD8 memory was given one plate. To estimate repertoire size and how much clonotypes are shared between individuals, the study performed deep sequencing of blood TCR repertoires from about 5 healthy adults. Libraries were prepared and TCR repertoires were sequenced by different laboratories using diverse techniques, in order to increase sequencing depth and limit assay-specific biases. Per donor, leukapheresis produced somewhere between about 0.85 and 9.5 billion PBMCs. What the work shows at the level of the full study, not this receptor alone: Pairwise subsampling led to the expectation that sequencing depth would affect the degree of clonotype sharing among donors. Estimated clonotype richness was generally larger for naive than for memory subsets. The small number of donors limited the genetic and exposure-history diversity represented. Across four donors, around 5% of naive CD4, approximately 3.6% of naive CD8, roughly 2.3% of memory CD4, and roughly 0.4% of memory CD8 clonotypes were shared. Sampling was restricted to blood, and TCR repertoires in tissues likely differ from the TCR repertoires found in blood. Higher generation probabilities were observed for clonotypes shared by all four sorted-subset donors than for non-shared clonotypes. Rarefaction of sorted-subset datasets indicated incomplete sequencing despite the large sequencing depth.

TCR CDR3 regions were amplified from genomic DNA by multiplex PCR using the deep immunoSEQ assay. Extracted genomic DNA from each cell subset was spread evenly across all wells of several immunoSEQ 96-well plates, with each plate serving as a replicate. Each replicate PCR for sorted subsets received about 180 ng genomic DNA, equal to tens of thousands of T cell genomes. The purified libraries were quantified using a Qubit 3.0 fluorometer, sized with a Bioanalyzer 2100, and then quantified again using the KAPA Library Quantification kit. Every immunoSEQ 96-well plate was sequenced on a separate single-read 150-cycle Illumina NextSeq 550 flow cell. The study's processing was this. Because only junctional sequences without quality scores were contained in the immunoSEQ output, filtering matching that applied to full-length reads could not be performed. Sequences were annotated with PyIR, a Python wrapper for IgBLAST v1.9, using IMGT germline references to assign V/J genes and CDR3. Reads were removed for weak V/J assignments (E-value above 1e-6), missing CDR3, stop codons, out-of-frame junctions, or ambiguous translated residues. V3J clonotypes were defined by identical inferred V gene, J gene, and CDR3 amino acid sequence. To compute the percentage overlap between repertoires, the number of shared unique clonotypes was divided by the size of the smaller repertoire. Richness of each repertoire was evaluated using RTK rarefaction, the Chao1 estimator, and Recon v2.1 estimates of unobserved clonotypes. For all TCRbeta clonotypes obtained by the gDNA method from a few donors, generation probabilities were computed with OLGA. TCRdb took over this immuneACCESS table, retaining in-frame rearrangements with V and J assigned. Such tables are incomplete; in checked studies, under half of the missing clones stem from an unresolved V gene, and the remainder is unexplained. The DNA gave D and trimming, while V, J and clone size come from that table. The sample includes some 2,000,000 clones, with 85% to 95% observed a single time. 0.1% to 0.15% of the sample rests with the top ten.

Including cysteine and phenylalanine, the CDR3 has 15 amino acids. Left in the record is the CDR3 DNA by itself, 45 bases read in frame from the first base. From the germline V gene, CDR1 is SGHTA and CDR2 is FQGNSA. V is shortened by 1 base, J by 0 bases, and the region joining them spans 8 bases. Healthy HIV-negative adults with no recently reported acute infections or vaccinations were included as donors. Only Caucasian adults living in Nashville, Tennessee, USA were represented among the donors. Magnetic negative selection was used to enrich CD4+ T cells, after which naive cells were positively selected on CD45RA and the negative fraction became the memory subset. After blood collection by leukapheresis, PBMCs were isolated using Ficoll-Histopaque density gradient centrifugation and then cryopreserved in the vapor phase of liquid nitrogen. Purity and quantity of every magnetically sorted T cell population were checked by analytical flow cytometry. From each sorted fraction, genomic DNA was isolated and quantified by UV absorbance on a Nanodrop 2000c.

About this clone itself: Its binding antigen is unknown. Per-base quality was not reported, and no clone a single base away is much larger than it. This specimen includes other DNA sequences encoding the same CDR3.

The sample taken for sequencing was naive CD4+ T cells sorted from blood. In light of the paper, this sample's cell subset or site label describes: CD45RA+ positively selected. The V and J segments used are TRBV7-2 and TRBJ2-3; the D region is possibly TRBD1 or TRBD2, each matching across 5 bases. The TCR was taken from a man in his late teens or twenties in good health. The CDR3 loop reads CASSLDGASTDTQYF. The DNA sequence is TGTGCCAGCAGCTTAGACGGGGCTAGCACAGATACGCAGTATTTT.